The T cell receptor (beta chain) described here comes from a study of T-cell reconstitution after alpha-beta-depleted transplantation in children. This clonotype came up many times. The CDR3 has 17 residues. Looked up from germline, CDR1 is DFQATT and CDR2 is SNEGSKA (reference sequence). Unmatched junction bases numbered 5, after V lost 0 bases and J lost 3 bases. Preparation of the TCRbeta library used unique molecular identifiers. TCRdb redid the calling of the PCR reads with MiXCR, one entry per CDR3 protein. The data hold around 700,000 distinct CDR3 sequences, with approximately 14% observed a single time.

This sequence joins TRBV20-1 and TRBJ2-1, with TRBD2 identical over 13 bases. This receptor was identified in a girl aged 2 to 9 with congenital amegakaryocytic thrombocytopenia, due to receive a stem cell transplant. Sequencing was performed on PBMCs, taken before TCRalphabeta/CD19-depleted stem cell transplant. The CDR3 loop is CSARERGLAGIYNEQFF. DNA for the CDR3: TGCAGTGCTAGAGAGAGGGGACTAGCGGGAATCTACAATGAGCAGTTCTTC.